This record looks at one T cell receptor (beta chain) sequence and its context. Antigen specificity is unknown. Trimming cost V 8 bases and J 0 bases, with 14 bases left between them. The germline V gene encodes CDR1 SGHTA and CDR2 FQGTGA. The CDR3 length is 15 residues. This record comes from a study of blood T cells in healthy people across ages. Study observations and caveats: Strong correlation linked observed beta diversity and percent naive T cells.

For the second PCR, which ran for roughly 6 to 12 cycles, a sample-barcoded 5' primer and a J-beta primer mix were used. Each CDR3 protein is one row after TCRdb ran MiXCR on the 5' RACE reads. The sample gives 730,000 or so distinct CDR3 sequences, roughly 41% of which show up once; roughly 20% is in the top ten. The sample taken for sequencing was blood. The receptor's source is a woman aged 60 to 75 in good health. This rearrangement joins TRBV7-3 to TRBJ2-1; D not resolved. DNA for the CDR3: TGTGCCAGCGGCCCTAATCCGAGCTCCTACAATGAGCAGTTCTTC. It translates to CASGPNPSSYNEQFF.